The 20 T cell receptor beta chains below all came from one sample that was sequenced in a study of CD8+CD57+ T cells in acquired aplastic anemia. All sequencing subjects had displayed CD8+CD57+ cell expansion on flow cytometry. According to the study, genomic DNA was the template for TCR beta VDJ and CDR3 profiling. TCRdb itself ran the reads through MiXCR, one entry per CDR3 protein. The sample includes about 180,000 distinct CDR3 sequences, around 50% of them seen just once. The material sequenced was sorted CD4+, CD8+, or CD8+CD57+ T cells (not recorded which) from PBMCs. Receptors were obtained from a human donor with aplastic anemia.

This clonotype was counted at least ten times. This chain joins TRBV7-9 and TRBJ2-3; D might be TRBD1 (6 bases). The CDR3 has 18 residues. Germline V gives CDR1 SEHNR, CDR2 FQNEAQ (reference sequence). V lost 3 bases to trimming and J lost 0 bases, with 19 bases between them. The CDR3 DNA reads TGTGCCAGCAGCTTTGCAGGGACAAAGCTTGCTAGCACAGATACGCAGTATTTT. Translated: CASSFAGTKLASTDTQYF.

This clonotype has ten or more counts. V is TRBV6-1 and J is TRBJ2-7; 10 bases fit TRBD2. Losses at the gene ends were 6 bases for V and 4 bases for J; bases not matched to a gene: 9. The CDR3 runs 15 residues. Germline CDR1 and CDR2: MNHNS and SASEGT. DNA of the CDR3: TGTGCCAGCAGCCATATAACTAGCGGGGTTTACGAGCAGTACTTC. This codes for CASSHITSGVYEQYF.

V and J are TRBV10-3 and TRBJ1-1; D might be TRBD1 (5 bases). The V end lost 10 bases, the J end lost 1 base, and 13 bases lay between the germline ends. The germline V gene has CDR1 ENHRY and CDR2 SYGVKD. CDR3 length: 13 amino acids. The chain's CDR3 is CATISGENTEAFF. In nucleotides, the CDR3 is TGTGCCACCATTTCGGGGGAGAACACTGAAGCTTTCTTT.

For this clonotype: A much larger clone is a single base away; this may be a read error. This chain connects TRBV28 to TRBJ1-1, with D possibly TRBD1 on 5 matching bases. This CDR3 is 12 amino acids long. CDR1 and CDR2 (germline): MDHEN, SYDVKM. V dropped 6 bases and J dropped 11 bases, with 16 bases sitting between them. CDR3 coding DNA: TGTGCCAGCAGCTCGGTAGACAGTGACGCTTTCTTT. This encodes CASSSVDSDAFF.

The V call is TRBV9, the J call TRBJ2-7, with 7 bases aligning to TRBD1. The germline V gene has CDR1 SGDLS and CDR2 YYNGEE. The CDR3 has 15 residues. J lost 5 bases, V lost 3 bases, and 11 bases had no gene match. The CDR3 region is CASSASDRVGDEQYF. The CDR3 DNA follows: TGTGCCAGCAGCGCTTCCGACAGGGTAGGCGACGAGCAGTACTTC.

The V gene is TRBV20-1, the J gene TRBJ1-2; the D is unclear. Looked up from germline, CDR1 is DFQATT and CDR2 is SNEGSKA (reference sequence). V gave up 6 bases and J gave up 1 base, with 6 bases separating them. CDR3 size: 11 residues. CDR3 sequence reads: CSASVNYGYTF. Written as DNA, the CDR3 is TGCAGTGCGAGTGTTAACTATGGCTACACCTTC.

At least ten counts were recorded for this clonotype. The chain combines TRBV20-1 with TRBJ2-5, with 7 bases fitting TRBD1. CDR1 is DFQATT and CDR2 is SNEGSKA in the germline V gene (reference sequence). The junction had 4 bases not matched to a gene; V was cut back by 4 bases and J by 5 bases. The CDR3 length is 12 residues. This chain's CDR3 is CSAKGAGETQYF. Written as DNA, the CDR3 is TGCAGTGCTAAGGGGGCAGGGGAGACCCAGTACTTC.

Many counts were recorded for this clonotype. V gene TRBV7-2 combines with J gene TRBJ2-1, with 11 bases fitting TRBD2. Germline values: CDR1 SGHTA, CDR2 FQGNSA. V lost 5 bases to trimming and J lost 2 bases; unmatched junction nucleotides: 5. The CDR3 runs 16 residues. The chain's CDR3 is CASSPNSGGAYNEQFF. The CDR3 DNA is TGTGCCAGCAGCCCAAATAGCGGGGGGGCCTACAATGAGCAGTTCTTC.

This chain's CDR3 is CASSVAGGSYEQYF. The DNA for the CDR3 is TGTGCCAGCAGTGTGGCGGGAGGGTCCTACGAGCAGTACTTC. This rearrangement joins TRBV2 to TRBJ2-7; 9 bases match TRBD2. The V segment lost 4 bases and the J segment 1 base; nucleotides outside the gene matches: 2. The CDR3 runs to 14 residues. Germline CDR1 SNHLY, CDR2 FYNNEI.

This clonotype turned up a few times. The CDR3 sequence: CASSSPRGEKNGYTF. DNA for the CDR3: TGTGCCAGCAGTTCCCCAAGGGGGGAGAAAAATGGCTACACCTTC. J is TRBJ1-2 and V is TRBV6-5; D might be TRBD1 (6 bases). The V end lost 4 bases, the J end lost 6 bases, and 18 bases lay between the germline ends. This CDR3 has 15 residues. Germline values: CDR1 MNHEY, CDR2 SVGAGI.

This sequence joins TRBV7-2 and TRBJ1-6; D call uncertain. V shed 8 bases and J shed 9 bases, with 11 bases lying between them. The germline V gene has CDR1 SGHTA and CDR2 FQGNSA. This CDR3 contains 12 residues. CDR3 sequence: CASGPLLSPLHF. Here the CDR3 DNA reads TGTGCCAGCGGCCCCCTTCTTTCACCCCTCCACTTT.

This clonotype was detected only a few times. The chain employs TRBV7-2 and TRBJ2-3, with a tentative D call TRBD2 (6 bases). CDR1 is SGHTA, CDR2 FQGNSA, per germline. The CDR3 has 15 residues. Deletions cut 3 bases from V and 14 bases from J, with 24 bases between. As DNA, the CDR3 is TGTGCCAGCAGCTTGGGCGGCGGGGTCCCACAGATGGGGTATTTT. It translates to CASSLGGGVPQMGYF. The full variable domain, rest sourced from reference TRBV7-2 and TRBJ2-3, is GAGVSQSPSNKVTEKGKDVELRCDPISGHTALYWYRQSLGQGLEFLIYFQGNSAPDKSGLPSDRFSAERTGGSVSTLTIQRTQQEDSAVYLCASSLGGGVPQMGYFGPGTRLTVL.

This clonotype was detected ten times or more. The chain uses TRBV7-9 and TRBJ2-7; a weak D match, TRBD2 (5 bases). Germline V gene data show CDR1 as SEHNR and CDR2 as FQNEAQ (reference sequence). V was clipped by 5 bases and J by 6 bases, with 11 bases between them. The CDR3 is made up of 12 amino acids. The DNA of the CDR3 is TGTGCCAGCAGCCCTGCCGAGGGCGAGCAGTACTTC. Translating gives CASSPAEGEQYF.

The chain links TRBV7-9 to TRBJ2-3; D may be TRBD1 (5 bases). The CDR3 length is 13 residues. V dropped 4 bases and J dropped 3 bases, with 8 bases sitting between them. Germline loops: CDR1 SEHNR, CDR2 FQNEAQ (reference sequence). The CDR3 nucleotides are TGTGCCAGCAGCTATTCAGGGACAGATACGCAGTATTTT. Amino acid sequence: CASSYSGTDTQYF. The full variable domain, completed using reference TRBV7-9 and TRBJ2-3, is DTGVSQNPRHKITKRGQNVTFRCDPISEHNRLYWYRQTLGQGPEFLTYFQNEAQLEKSRLLSDRFSAERPKGSFSTLEIQRTEQGDSAMYLCASSYSGTDTQYFGPGTRLTVL.

The chain combines TRBV2 with TRBJ2-1; TRBD2 matches at 8 bases. Germline V gene lookup returns CDR1 SNHLY and CDR2 FYNNEI. CDR3 length: 16 residues. The ends lost 1 base at V and 4 bases at J; junction bases unmatched: 6. The CDR3 bases are TGTGCCAGCAGTGAAGGTAGCGGGATCGGGTACAATGAGCAGTTCTTC. Protein sequence: CASSEGSGIGYNEQFF.

The V and J genes are TRBV7-8 and TRBJ2-7, with D maybe TRBD1 (5 bases). Trimming removed 2 bases at V and 3 bases at J, with 11 bases between. Germline V lookup: CDR1 SGHVS, CDR2 FQNEAQ. The CDR3 has 14 amino acids. The CDR3 bases are TGTGCCAGCAGCTTAAGGACAAGTTTCTACGAGCAGTACTTC. This encodes CASSLRTSFYEQYF.

The chain recombines TRBV29-1 with TRBJ2-7; 8 nucleotides align to TRBD1. CDR3 length: 12 residues. V was clipped by 8 bases and J by 6 bases; unmatched bases: 9. Germline CDR1 is SQVTM and CDR2 is ANQGSEA. Here the CDR3 reads CSTGQGGLEQYF. The CDR3 DNA sequence: TGCAGCACTGGACAGGGAGGCCTCGAGCAGTACTTC.

The chain carries TRBV7-9 and TRBJ1-2, with TRBD1 as a possible D gene (5 bases). The germline gives CDR1 SEHNR, CDR2 FQNEAQ (reference sequence). This CDR3 region has 13 residues. Trimming cost V 11 bases and J 4 bases, with 17 bases left between them. CDR3 loop: CALPVDSSYGYTF. For the CDR3, the DNA is TGTGCCCTTCCCGTCGACAGCAGCTATGGCTACACCTTC.

The DNA of the CDR3 is TGTGCCAGCAGGGGAGGACAGGGTGGTACTGGCTACACCTTC. It codes for CASRGGQGGTGYTF. This sequence joins TRBV6-1 and TRBJ1-2, with 8 nucleotides matching TRBD1. The CDR3 is 14 residues long. The V gene end was trimmed by 6 bases and the J gene end by 7 bases; junction bases not matched to a gene: 10. Germline lookup yields CDR1 MNHNS and CDR2 SASEGT.

As regards this clonotype: A much larger clonotype is one base distant, so this may be a read error. This sequence joins TRBV5-4 and TRBJ1-1, with a weak D call TRBD1 (6 bases). The V and J ends lost 2 bases and 6 bases respectively, with 11 bases between them. Germline V gene data show CDR1 as SGHNT and CDR2 as YYREEE (reference sequence). This CDR3 region has 13 residues. DNA of the CDR3: TGTGCCAGCAGCTTACAGGGTGCGGCTGAAGCTTTCTTT. It yields the protein CASSLQGAAEAFF.